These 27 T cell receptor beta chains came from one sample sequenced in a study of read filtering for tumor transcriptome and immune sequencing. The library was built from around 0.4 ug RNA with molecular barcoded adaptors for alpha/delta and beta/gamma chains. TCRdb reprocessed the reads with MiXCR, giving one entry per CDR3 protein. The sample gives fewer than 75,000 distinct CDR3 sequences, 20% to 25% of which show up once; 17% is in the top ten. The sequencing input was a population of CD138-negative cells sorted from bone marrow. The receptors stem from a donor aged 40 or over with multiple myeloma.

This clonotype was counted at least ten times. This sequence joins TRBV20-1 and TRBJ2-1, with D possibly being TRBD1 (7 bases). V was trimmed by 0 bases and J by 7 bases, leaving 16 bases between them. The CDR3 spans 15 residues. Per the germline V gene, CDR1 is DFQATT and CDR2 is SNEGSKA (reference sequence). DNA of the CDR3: TGCAGTGCTAGAGATATCAGGGGGGAGACGAATGAGCAGTTCTTC. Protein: CSARDIRGETNEQFF.

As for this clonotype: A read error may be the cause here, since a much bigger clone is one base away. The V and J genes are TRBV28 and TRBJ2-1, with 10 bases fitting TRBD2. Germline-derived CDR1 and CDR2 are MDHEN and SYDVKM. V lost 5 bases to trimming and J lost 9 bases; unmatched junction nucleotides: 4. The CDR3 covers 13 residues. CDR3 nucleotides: TGTGCCAGCAGTACTAGCGGGGAGCGTGAGCAGTTCTTC. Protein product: CASSTSGEREQFF.

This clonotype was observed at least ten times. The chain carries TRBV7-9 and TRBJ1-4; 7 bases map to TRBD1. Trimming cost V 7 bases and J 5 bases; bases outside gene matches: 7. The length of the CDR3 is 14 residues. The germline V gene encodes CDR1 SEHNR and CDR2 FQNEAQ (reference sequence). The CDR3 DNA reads TGTGCCAGCAACAACAGGGGAACCAATGAAAAACTGTTTTTT. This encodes CASNNRGTNEKLFF. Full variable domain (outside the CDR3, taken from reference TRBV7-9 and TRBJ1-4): DTGVSQNPRHKITKRGQNVTFRCDPISEHNRLYWYRQTLGQGPEFLTYFQNEAQLEKSRLLSDRFSAERPKGSFSTLEIQRTEQGDSAMYLCASNNRGTNEKLFFGSGTQLSVL.

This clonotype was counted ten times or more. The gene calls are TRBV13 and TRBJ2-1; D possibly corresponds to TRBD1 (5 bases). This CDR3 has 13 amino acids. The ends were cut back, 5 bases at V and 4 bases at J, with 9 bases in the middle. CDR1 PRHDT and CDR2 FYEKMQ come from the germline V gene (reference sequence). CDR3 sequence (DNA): TGTGCCAGCAGCCATCAGGGATACAATGAGCAGTTCTTC. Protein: CASSHQGYNEQFF. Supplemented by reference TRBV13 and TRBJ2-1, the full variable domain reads AAGVIQSPRHLIKEKRETATLKCYPIPRHDTVYWYQQGPGQDPQFLISFYEKMQSDKGSIPDRFSAQQFSDYHSELNMSSLELGDSALYFCASSHQGYNEQFFGPGTRLTVL.

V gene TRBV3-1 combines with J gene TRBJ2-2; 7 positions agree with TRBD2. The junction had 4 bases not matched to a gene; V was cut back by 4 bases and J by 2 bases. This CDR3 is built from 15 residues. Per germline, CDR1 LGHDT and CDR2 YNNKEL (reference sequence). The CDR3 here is CASSLREANTGELFF. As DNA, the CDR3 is TGTGCCAGCAGCCTTCGGGAGGCTAACACCGGGGAGCTGTTTTTT. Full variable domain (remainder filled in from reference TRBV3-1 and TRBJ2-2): DTAVSQTPKYLVTQMGNDKSIKCEQNLGHDTMYWYKQDSKKFLKIMFSYNNKELIINETVPNRFSPKSPDKAHLNLHINSLELGDSAVYFCASSLREANTGELFFGEGSRLTVL.

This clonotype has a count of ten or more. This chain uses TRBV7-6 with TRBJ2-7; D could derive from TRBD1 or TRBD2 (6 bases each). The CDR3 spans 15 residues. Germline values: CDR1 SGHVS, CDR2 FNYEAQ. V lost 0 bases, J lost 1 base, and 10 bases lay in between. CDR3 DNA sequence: TGTGCCAGCAGCTTAGCGGGGGGCGAATCCTACGAGCAGTACTTC. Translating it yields CASSLAGGESYEQYF.

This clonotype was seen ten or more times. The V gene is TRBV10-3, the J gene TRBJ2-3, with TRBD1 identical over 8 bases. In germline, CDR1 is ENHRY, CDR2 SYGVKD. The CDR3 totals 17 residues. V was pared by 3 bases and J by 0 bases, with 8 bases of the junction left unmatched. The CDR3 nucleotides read TGTGCCATCAGTGAAGGGGTCTGGGACAGGAGCACAGATACGCAGTATTTT. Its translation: CAISEGVWDRSTDTQYF.

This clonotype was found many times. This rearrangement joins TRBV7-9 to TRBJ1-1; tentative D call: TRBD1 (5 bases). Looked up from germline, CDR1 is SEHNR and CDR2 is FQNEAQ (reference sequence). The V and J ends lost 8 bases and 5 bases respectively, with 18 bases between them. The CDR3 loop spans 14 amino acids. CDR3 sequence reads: CASARMGGGTEAFF. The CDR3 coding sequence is TGTGCCAGCGCGCGGATGGGGGGAGGGACTGAAGCTTTCTTT.

CDR3 sequence reads: CSVKRISGNTIYF. The CDR3 bases are TGCAGCGTTAAGAGGATCTCTGGAAACACCATATATTTT. This rearrangement joins TRBV29-1 to TRBJ1-3; D is uncertain. With 5 bases removed from V and 0 bases from J, the gap between germline ends came to 8 bases. The length of the CDR3 is 13 residues. Per germline, CDR1 SQVTM and CDR2 ANQGSEA. The complete variable domain, with remaining parts taken from reference TRBV29-1 and TRBJ1-3, reads SAVISQKPSRDICQRGTSLTIQCQVDSQVTMMFWYRQQPGQSLTLIATANQGSEATYESGFVIDKFPISRPNLTFSTLTVSNMSPEDSSIYLCSVKRISGNTIYFGEGSWLTVV.

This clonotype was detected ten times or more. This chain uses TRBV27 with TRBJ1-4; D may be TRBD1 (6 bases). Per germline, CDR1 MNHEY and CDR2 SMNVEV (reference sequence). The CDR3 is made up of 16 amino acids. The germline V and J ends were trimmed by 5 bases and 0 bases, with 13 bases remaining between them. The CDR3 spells CASSPRDTATNEKLFF. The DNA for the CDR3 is TGTGCCAGCAGTCCAAGGGACACCGCAACTAATGAAAAACTGTTTTTT.

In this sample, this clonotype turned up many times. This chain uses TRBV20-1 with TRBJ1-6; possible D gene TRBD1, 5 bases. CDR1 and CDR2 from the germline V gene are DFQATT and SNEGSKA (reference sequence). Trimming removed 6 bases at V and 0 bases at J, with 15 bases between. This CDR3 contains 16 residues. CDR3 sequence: CSAPEGPSSYNSPLHF. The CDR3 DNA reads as TGCAGTGCGCCTGAGGGGCCGAGCTCCTATAATTCACCCCTCCACTTT.

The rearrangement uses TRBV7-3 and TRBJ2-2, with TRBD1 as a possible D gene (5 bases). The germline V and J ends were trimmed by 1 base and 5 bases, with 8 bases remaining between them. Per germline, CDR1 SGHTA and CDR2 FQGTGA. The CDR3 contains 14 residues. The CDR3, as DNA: TGTGCCAGCAGCTTAATTCAGGGAACCGGGGAGCTGTTTTTT. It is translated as CASSLIQGTGELFF.

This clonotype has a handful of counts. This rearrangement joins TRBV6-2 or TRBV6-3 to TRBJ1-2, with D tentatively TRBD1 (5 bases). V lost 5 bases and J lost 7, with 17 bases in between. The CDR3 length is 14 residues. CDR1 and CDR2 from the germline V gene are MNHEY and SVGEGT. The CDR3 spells CASSRDWASGGYTF. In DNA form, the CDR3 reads TGTGCCAGCAGTCGGGACTGGGCTTCTGGTGGCTACACCTTC.

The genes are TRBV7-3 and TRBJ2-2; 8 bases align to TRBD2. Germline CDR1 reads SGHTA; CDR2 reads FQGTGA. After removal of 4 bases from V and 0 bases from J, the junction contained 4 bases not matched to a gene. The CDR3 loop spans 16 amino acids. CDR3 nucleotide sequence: TGTGCCAGCAGCTCCCCCGGGGGGGCGAACACCGGGGAGCTGTTTTTT. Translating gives CASSSPGGANTGELFF.

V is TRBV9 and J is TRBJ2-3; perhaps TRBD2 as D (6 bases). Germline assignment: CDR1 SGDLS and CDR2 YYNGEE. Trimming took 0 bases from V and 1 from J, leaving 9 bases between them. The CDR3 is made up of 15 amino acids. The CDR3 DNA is TGTGCCAGCAGCGTAGAGGGACTGCGCACAGATACGCAGTATTTT. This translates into CASSVEGLRTDTQYF.

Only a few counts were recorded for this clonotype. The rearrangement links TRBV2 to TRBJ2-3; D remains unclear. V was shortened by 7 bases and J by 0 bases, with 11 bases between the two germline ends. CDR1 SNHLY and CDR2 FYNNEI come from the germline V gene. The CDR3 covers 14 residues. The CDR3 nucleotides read TGTGCCAGCACCCTATTAAGGAGCACAGATACGCAGTATTTT. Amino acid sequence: CASTLLRSTDTQYF.

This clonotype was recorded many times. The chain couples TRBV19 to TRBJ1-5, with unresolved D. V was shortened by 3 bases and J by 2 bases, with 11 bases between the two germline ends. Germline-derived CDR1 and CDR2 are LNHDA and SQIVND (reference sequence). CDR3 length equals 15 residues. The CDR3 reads CASSIRTDRNQPQHF. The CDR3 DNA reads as TGTGCCAGTAGTATCCGAACAGATCGCAATCAGCCCCAGCATTTT.

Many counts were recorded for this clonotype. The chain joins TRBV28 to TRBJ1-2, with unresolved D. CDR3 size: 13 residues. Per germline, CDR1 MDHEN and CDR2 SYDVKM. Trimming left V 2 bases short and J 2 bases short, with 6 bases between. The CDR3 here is CASSLDTNYGYTF. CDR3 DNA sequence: TGTGCCAGCAGTTTAGACACAAACTATGGCTACACCTTC.

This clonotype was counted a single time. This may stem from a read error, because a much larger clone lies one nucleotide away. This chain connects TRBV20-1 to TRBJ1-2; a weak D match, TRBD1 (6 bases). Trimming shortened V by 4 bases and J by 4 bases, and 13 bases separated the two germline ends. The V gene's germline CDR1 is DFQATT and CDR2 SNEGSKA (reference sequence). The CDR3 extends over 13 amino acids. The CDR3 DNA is TGCAGTGCTACCGAACAGGGCAGCTATGGCTACACCTTC. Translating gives CSATEQGSYGYTF.

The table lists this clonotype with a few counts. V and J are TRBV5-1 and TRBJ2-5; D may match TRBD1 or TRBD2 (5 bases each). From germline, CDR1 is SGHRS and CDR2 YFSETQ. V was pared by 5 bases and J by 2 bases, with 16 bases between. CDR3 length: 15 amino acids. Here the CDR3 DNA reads TGCGCCAGCAGTCCCGGGACGGAGTTACAAGAGACCCAGTACTTC. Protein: CASSPGTELQETQYF.

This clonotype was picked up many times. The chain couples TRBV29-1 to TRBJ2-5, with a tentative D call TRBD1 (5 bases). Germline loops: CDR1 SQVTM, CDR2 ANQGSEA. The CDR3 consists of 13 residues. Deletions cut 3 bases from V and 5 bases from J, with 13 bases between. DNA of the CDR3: TGCAGCGTTGAGCAGGGATTGTGGGAGACCCAGTACTTC. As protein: CSVEQGLWETQYF.

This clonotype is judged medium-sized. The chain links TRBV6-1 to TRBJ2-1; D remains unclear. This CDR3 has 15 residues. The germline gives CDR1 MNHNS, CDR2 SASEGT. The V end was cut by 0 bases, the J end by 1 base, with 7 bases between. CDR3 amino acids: CASSEAHGSYNEQFF. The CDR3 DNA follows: TGTGCCAGCAGTGAAGCGCACGGGTCCTACAATGAGCAGTTCTTC.

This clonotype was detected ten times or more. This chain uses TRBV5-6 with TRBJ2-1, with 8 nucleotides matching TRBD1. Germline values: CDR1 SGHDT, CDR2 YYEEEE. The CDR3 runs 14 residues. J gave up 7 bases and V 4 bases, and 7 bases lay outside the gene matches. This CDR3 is CASSAGQGLNEQFF. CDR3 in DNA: TGTGCCAGCAGCGCCGGACAGGGATTGAATGAGCAGTTCTTC.

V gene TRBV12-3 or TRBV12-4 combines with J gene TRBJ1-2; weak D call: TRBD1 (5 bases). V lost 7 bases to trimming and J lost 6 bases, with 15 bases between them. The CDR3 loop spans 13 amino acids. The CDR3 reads CASTGDHKHGYTF. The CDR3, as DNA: TGTGCCAGCACTGGGGACCATAAACATGGCTACACCTTC.

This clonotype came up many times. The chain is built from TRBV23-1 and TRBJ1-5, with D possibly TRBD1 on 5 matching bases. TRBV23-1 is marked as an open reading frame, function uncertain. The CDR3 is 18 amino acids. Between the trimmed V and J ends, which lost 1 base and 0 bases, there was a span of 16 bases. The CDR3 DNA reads TGCGCCAGCAGTCAATGGATGGGACGGGGAGATAGCAATCAGCCCCAGCATTTT. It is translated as CASSQWMGRGDSNQPQHF.

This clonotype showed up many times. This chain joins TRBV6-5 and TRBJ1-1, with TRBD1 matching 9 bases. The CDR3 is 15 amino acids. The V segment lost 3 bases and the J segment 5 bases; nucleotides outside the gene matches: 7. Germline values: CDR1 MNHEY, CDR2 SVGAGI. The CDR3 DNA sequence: TGTGCCAGCAGTTATCCCGGGACAGGGAAAACTGAAGCTTTCTTT. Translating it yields CASSYPGTGKTEAFF.

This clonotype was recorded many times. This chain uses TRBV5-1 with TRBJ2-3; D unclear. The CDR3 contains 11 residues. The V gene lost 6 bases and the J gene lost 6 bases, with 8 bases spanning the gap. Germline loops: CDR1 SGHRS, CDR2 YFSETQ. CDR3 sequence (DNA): TGCGCCAGCACCAGCGTGGATACGCAGTATTTT. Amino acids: CASTSVDTQYF.